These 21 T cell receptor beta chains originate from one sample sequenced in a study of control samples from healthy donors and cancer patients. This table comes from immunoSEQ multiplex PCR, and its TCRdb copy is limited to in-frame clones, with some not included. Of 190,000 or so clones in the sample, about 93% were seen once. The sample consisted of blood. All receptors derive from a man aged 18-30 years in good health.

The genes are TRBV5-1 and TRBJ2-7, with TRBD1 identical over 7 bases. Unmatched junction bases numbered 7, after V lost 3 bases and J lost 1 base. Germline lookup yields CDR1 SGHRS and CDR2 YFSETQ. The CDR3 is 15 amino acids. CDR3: CASSSYNRGSYEQYF. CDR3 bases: TGCGCCAGCAGCTCATATAACAGGGGTTCCTACGAGCAGTACTTC.

DNA for the CDR3: TGTGCCAGCAGCCTACGAACGGGACTAGCGTCCTACGAGCAGTACTTC. Its protein is CASSLRTGLASYEQYF. The genes are TRBV7-8 and TRBJ2-7, with 10 nucleotides matching TRBD2. Germline V CDR1 and CDR2: SGHVS, FQNEAQ. V dropped 5 bases and J dropped 1; count of bases not matched to a gene: 8. The CDR3 is made up of 16 amino acids. Using reference TRBV7-8 and TRBJ2-7 for the parts outside the CDR3, the full variable domain is GAGVSQSPRYKVAKRGQDVALRCDPISGHVSLFWYQQALGQGPEFLTYFQNEAQLDKSGLPSDRFFAERPEGSVSTLKIQRTQQEDSAVYLCASSLRTGLASYEQYFGPGTRLTVT.

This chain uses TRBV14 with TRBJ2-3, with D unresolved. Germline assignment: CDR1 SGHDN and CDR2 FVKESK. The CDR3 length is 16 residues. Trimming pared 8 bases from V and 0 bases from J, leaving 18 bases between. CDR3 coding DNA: TGTGCCAGCTTAATTATTCGAGTTACTAGCACAGATACGCAGTATTTT. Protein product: CASLIIRVTSTDTQYF.

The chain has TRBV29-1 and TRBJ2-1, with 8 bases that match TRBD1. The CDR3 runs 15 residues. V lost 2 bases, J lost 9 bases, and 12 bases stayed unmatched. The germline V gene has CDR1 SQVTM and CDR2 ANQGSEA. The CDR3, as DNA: TGCAGCGTTGAATCCCGGGACAGGTACGTTGCTGAGCAGTTCTTC. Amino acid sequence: CSVESRDRYVAEQFF.

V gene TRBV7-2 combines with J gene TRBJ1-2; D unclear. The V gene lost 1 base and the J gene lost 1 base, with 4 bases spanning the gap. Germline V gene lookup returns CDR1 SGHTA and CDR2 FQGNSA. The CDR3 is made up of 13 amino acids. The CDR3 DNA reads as TGTGCCAGCAGCTTAGAAGTTAACTATGGCTACACCTTC. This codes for CASSLEVNYGYTF.

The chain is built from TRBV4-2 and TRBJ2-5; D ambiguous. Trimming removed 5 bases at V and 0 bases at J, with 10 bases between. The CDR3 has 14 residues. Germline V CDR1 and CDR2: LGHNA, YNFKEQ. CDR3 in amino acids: CASSKAAYQETQYF. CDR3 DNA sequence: TGTGCCAGCAGCAAGGCTGCGTACCAAGAGACCCAGTACTTC.

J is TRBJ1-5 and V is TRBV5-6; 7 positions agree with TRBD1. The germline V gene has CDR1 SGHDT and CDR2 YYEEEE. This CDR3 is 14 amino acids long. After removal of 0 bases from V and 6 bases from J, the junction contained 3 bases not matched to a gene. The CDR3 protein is CASSLGQGVQPQHF. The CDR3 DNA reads TGTGCCAGCAGCTTGGGACAGGGCGTTCAGCCCCAGCATTTT.

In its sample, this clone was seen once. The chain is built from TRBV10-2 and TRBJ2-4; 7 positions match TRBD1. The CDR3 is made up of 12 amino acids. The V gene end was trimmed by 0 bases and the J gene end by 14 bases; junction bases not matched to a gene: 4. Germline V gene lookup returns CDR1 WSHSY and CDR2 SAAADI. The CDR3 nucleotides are TGCGCCAGCAGTGAGTCACGACAGGGAGAGTACTTC. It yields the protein CASSESRQGEYF.

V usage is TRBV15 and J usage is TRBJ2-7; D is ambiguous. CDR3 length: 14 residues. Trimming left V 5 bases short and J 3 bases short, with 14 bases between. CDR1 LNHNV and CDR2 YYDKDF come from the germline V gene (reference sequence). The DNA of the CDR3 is TGTGCCACCAGCTCTCCGGGTCTGCACTACGAGCAGTACTTC. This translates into CATSSPGLHYEQYF.

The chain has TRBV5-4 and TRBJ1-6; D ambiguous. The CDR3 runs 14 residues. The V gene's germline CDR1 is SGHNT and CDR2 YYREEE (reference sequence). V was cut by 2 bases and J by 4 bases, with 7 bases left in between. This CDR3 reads CASSFDFYNSPLHF. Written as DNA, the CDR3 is TGTGCCAGCAGCTTCGACTTTTATAATTCACCCCTCCACTTT.

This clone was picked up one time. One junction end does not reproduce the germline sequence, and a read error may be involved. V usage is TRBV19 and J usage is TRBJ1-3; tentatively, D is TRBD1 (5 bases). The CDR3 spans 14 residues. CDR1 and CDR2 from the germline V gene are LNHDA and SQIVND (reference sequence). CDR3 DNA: TGTGCGAGTAAGCGGGACCCCTCTGGAAACACCATATATTTT. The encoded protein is CASKRDPSGNTIYF.

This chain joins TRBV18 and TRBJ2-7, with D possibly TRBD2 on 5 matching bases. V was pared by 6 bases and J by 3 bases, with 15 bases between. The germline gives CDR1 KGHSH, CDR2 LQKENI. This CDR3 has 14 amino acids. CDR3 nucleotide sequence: TGTGCCAGCTCTGCGTTCGGGGATTACTACGAGCAGTACTTC. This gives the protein CASSAFGDYYEQYF.

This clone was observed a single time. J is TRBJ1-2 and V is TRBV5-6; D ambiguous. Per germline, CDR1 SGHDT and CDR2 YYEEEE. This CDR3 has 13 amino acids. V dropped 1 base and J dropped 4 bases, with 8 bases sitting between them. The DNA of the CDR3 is TGTGCCAGCAGCTTGATTGCAAGCTATGGCTACACCTTC. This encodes CASSLIASYGYTF.

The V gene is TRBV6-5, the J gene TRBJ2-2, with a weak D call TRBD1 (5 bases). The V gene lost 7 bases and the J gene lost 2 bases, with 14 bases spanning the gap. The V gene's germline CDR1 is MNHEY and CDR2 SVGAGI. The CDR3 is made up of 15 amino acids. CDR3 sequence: CASTLGAANTGELFF. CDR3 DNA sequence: TGTGCCAGCACCCTAGGGGCGGCTAACACCGGGGAGCTGTTTTTT.

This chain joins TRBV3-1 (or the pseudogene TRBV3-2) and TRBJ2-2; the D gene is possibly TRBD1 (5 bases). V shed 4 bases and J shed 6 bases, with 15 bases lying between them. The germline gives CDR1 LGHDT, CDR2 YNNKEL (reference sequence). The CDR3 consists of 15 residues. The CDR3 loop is CASSPGFKVAGELFF. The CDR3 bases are TGTGCCAGCAGCCCAGGGTTTAAGGTTGCCGGGGAGCTGTTTTTT.

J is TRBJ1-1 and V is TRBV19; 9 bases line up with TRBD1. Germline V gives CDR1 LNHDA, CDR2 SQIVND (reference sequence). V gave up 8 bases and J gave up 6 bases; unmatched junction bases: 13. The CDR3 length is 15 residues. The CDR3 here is CASCRDRAFGAEAFF. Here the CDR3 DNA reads TGTGCCAGTTGCCGGGACAGGGCGTTTGGCGCTGAAGCTTTCTTT.

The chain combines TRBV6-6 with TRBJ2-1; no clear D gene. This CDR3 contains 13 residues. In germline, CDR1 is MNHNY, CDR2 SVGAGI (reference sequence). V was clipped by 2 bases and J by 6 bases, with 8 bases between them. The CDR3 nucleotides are TGTGCCAGCAGTTACGCCGGGTTCAATGAGCAGTTCTTC. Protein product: CASSYAGFNEQFF.

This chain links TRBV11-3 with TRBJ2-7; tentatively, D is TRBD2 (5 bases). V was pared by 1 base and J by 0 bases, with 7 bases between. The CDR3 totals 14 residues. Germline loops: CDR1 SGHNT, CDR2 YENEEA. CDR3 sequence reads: CASSLGTGSYEQYF. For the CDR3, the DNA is TGTGCCAGCAGCTTAGGGACTGGCTCCTACGAGCAGTACTTC.

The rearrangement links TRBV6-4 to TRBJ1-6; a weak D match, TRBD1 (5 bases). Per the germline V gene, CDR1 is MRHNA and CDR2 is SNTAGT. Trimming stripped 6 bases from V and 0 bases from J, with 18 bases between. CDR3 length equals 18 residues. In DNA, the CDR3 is TGTGCCAGCAGGGCTATACAGGACTACAGCTCCTATAATTCACCCCTCCACTTT. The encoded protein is CASRAIQDYSSYNSPLHF.

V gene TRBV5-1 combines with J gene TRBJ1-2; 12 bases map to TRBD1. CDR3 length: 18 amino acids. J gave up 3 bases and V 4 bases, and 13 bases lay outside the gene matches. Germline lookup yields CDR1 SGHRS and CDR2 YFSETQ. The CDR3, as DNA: TGCGCCAGCAGCCCCACGGGAGGGACAGGGGGCGCGTACTATGGCTACACCTTC. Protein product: CASSPTGGTGGAYYGYTF.

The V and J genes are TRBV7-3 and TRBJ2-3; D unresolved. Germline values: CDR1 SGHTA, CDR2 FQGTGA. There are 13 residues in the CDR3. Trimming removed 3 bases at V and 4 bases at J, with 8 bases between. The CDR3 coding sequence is TGTGCCAGCAGCTTCTCCAGTCCAGATACGCAGTATTTT. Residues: CASSFSSPDTQYF.